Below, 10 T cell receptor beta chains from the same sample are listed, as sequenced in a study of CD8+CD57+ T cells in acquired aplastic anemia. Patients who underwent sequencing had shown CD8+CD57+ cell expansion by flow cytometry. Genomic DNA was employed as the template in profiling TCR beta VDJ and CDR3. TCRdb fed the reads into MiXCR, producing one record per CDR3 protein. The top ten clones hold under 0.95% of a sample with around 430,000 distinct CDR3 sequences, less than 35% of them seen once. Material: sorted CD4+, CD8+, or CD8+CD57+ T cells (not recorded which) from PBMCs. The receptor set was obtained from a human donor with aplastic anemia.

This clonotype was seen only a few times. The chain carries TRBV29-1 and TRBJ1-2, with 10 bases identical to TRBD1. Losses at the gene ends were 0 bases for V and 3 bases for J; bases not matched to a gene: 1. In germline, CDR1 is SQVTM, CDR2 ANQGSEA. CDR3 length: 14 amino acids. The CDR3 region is CSVEEGTGDYGYTF. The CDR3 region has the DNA TGCAGCGTTGAAGAGGGGACAGGGGACTATGGCTACACCTTC. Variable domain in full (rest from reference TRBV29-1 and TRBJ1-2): SAVISQKPSRDICQRGTSLTIQCQVDSQVTMMFWYRQQPGQSLTLIATANQGSEATYESGFVIDKFPISRPNLTFSTLTVSNMSPEDSSIYLCSVEEGTGDYGYTFGSGTRLTVV.

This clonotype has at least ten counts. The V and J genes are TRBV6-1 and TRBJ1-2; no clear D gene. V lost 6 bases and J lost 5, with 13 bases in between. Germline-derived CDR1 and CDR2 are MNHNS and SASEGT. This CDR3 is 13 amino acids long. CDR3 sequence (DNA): TGTGCCAGCAGCCCCGGGGTCACGTATGGCTACACCTTC. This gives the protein CASSPGVTYGYTF.

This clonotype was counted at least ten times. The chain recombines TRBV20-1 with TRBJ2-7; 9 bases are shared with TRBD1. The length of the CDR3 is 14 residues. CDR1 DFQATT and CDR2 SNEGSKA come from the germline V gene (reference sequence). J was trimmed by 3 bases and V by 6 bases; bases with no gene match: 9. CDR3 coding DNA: TGCAGTGCCCGGAACCCGGGACAGGGCTACGAGCAGTACTTC. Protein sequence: CSARNPGQGYEQYF.

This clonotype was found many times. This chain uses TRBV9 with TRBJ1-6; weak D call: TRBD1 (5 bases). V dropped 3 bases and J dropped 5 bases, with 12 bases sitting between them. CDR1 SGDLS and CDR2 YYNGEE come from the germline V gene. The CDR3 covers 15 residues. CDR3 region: CASSGPGRNNSPLHF. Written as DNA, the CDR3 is TGTGCCAGCAGCGGACCGGGACGGAATAATTCACCCCTCCACTTT. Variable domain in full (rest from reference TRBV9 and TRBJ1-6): DSGVTQTPKHLITATGQRVTLRCSPRSGDLSVYWYQQSLDQGLQFLIQYYNGEERAKGNILERFSAQQFPDLHSELNLSSLELGDSALYFCASSGPGRNNSPLHFGNGTRLTVT.

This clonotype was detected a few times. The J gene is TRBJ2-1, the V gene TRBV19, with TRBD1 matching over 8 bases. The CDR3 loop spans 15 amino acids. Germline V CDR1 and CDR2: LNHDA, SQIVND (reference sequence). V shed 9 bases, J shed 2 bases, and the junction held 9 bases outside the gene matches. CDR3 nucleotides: TGTGCCAGCAGCTTCGGGACAGGAGCCTACAATGAGCAGTTCTTC. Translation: CASSFGTGAYNEQFF.

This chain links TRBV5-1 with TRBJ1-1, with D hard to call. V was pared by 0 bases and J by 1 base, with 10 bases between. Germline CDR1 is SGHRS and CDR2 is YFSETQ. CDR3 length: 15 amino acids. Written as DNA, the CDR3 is TGCGCCAGCAGCTTGGCCGTCACAACGAACACTGAAGCTTTCTTT. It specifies CASSLAVTTNTEAFF.

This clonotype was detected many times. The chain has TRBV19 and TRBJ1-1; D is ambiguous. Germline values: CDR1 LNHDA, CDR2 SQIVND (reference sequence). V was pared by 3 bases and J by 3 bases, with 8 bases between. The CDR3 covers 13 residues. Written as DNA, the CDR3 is TGTGCCAGTAGTATTGGTGGGGACACTGAAGCTTTCTTT. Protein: CASSIGGDTEAFF.

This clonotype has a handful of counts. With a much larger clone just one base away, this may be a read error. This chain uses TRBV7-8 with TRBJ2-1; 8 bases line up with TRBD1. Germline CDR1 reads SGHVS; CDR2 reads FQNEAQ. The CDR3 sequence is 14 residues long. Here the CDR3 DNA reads TGTGCCAGCAGCTTGGGACAGGAACGTAATGAGCAGCTCTTC. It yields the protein CASSLGQERNEQLF.

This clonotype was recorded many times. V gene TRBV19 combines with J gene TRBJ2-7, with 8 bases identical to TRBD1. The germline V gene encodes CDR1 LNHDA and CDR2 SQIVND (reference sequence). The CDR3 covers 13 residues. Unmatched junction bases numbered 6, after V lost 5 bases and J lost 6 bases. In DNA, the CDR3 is TGTGCCAGTAGTCTCCGGACAGGGTCCGAGCAGTACTTC. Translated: CASSLRTGSEQYF.

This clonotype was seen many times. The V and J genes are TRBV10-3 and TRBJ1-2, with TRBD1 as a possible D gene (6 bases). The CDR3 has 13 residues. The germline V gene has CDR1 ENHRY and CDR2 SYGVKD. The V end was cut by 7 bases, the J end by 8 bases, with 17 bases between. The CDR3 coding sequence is TGTGCCATCACCGCGACAGGCGTAGAGGGCTACACCTTC. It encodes CAITATGVEGYTF.